Presented here are 32 T cell receptor beta chains from one specimen sequenced in a study of blood T cell repertoires in COVID-19. Assay used: immunoSEQ multiplex PCR; TCRdb lists only in-frame clones, some missing. The sample has around 95,000 clones; roughly nine tenths are singletons. Sequencing used peripheral blood. These receptors came from a man under 40 in a cohort sampled during active COVID-19.

This clone was seen just once. The sample carries other DNA sequences with the same CDR3. V usage is TRBV6-4 and J usage is TRBJ1-2, with a tentative D call TRBD1 (6 bases). CDR3 length: 15 residues. V was trimmed by 0 bases and J by 3 bases, leaving 11 bases between them. The germline gives CDR1 MRHNA, CDR2 SNTAGT. This CDR3 is CASSDSTGSYYGYTF. CDR3 coding DNA: TGTGCCAGCAGTGACTCGACAGGATCCTACTATGGCTACACCTTC.

The V and J genes are TRBV19 and TRBJ1-5; maybe TRBD1 (5 bases). Deletions cut 2 bases from V and 4 bases from J, with 18 bases between. The CDR3 length is 17 residues. The germline gives CDR1 LNHDA, CDR2 SQIVND (reference sequence). The CDR3 is CASSIFPLSGGNQPQHF. CDR3 in DNA: TGTGCCAGTAGTATATTTCCCCTGAGTGGGGGGAATCAGCCCCAGCATTTT. Combining the CDR3 with reference TRBV19 and TRBJ1-5 gives the whole variable domain DGGITQSPKYLFRKEGQNVTLSCEQNLNHDAMYWYRQDPGQGLRLIYYSQIVNDFQKGDIAEGYSVSREKKESFPLTVTSAQKNPTAFYLCASSIFPLSGGNQPQHFGDGTRLSIL.

The chain has TRBV6-5 and TRBJ1-5, with TRBD1 matching 7 bases. The V and J ends lost 4 bases and 0 bases, in that order; junction bases with no gene match: 3. The CDR3 has 15 residues. Germline assignment: CDR1 MNHEY and CDR2 SVGAGI. CDR3 coding DNA: TGTGCCAGCAGTTGGGGACAGTATAGCAATCAGCCCCAGCATTTT. It yields the protein CASSWGQYSNQPQHF.

The rearrangement links TRBV19 to TRBJ1-2, with D perhaps matching TRBD1 (6 bases). This CDR3 has 14 residues. Trimming shortened V by 4 bases and J by 4 bases, and 13 bases separated the two germline ends. Looked up from germline, CDR1 is LNHDA and CDR2 is SQIVND (reference sequence). CDR3 in amino acids: CASSNPGQSYGYTF. The CDR3 nucleotides are TGTGCCAGTAGTAACCCCGGACAGTCCTATGGCTACACCTTC.

The rearrangement links TRBV5-4 to TRBJ2-7; a possible D gene is TRBD2 (6 bases). V was cut by 3 bases and J by 0 bases, with 16 bases left in between. CDR3 size: 16 residues. Per germline, CDR1 SGHNT and CDR2 YYREEE (reference sequence). CDR3 sequence: CASSSLGAGSSYEQYF. DNA for the CDR3: TGTGCCAGCAGCTCGCTCGGGGCCGGGAGCTCCTACGAGCAGTACTTC.

J is TRBJ2-7 and V is TRBV5-3; 7 bases match TRBD1. TRBV5-3 is an open reading frame, and its role is uncertain. With 4 bases clipped from V and 3 bases from J, the junction kept 4 bases outside the gene matches. The CDR3 runs 13 residues. CDR3 bases: TGTGCCAGAAGCGACAGGGAAAACTACGAGCAGTACTTC. Translating gives CARSDRENYEQYF.

J is TRBJ1-3 and V is TRBV12-5; 10 bases match TRBD1. Germline trimming cut 1 base from V and 4 bases from J; bases unmatched to any gene: 4. Germline CDR1 is LGHNT and CDR2 is FRNRAP. The CDR3 consists of 16 residues. CDR3 amino acids: CASGLATGGLGNTIYF. The DNA of the CDR3 is TGTGCTAGTGGTTTGGCGACAGGGGGCTTAGGAAACACCATATATTTT.

The rearrangement links TRBV7-9 to TRBJ2-5; D remains ambiguous. This CDR3 spans 14 amino acids. The germline V gene has CDR1 SEHNR and CDR2 FQNEAQ (reference sequence). The V gene lost 1 base and the J gene lost 2 bases, with 8 bases spanning the gap. Here the CDR3 DNA reads TGTGCCAGCAGCTTAGAGAGTTCACAAGAGACCCAGTACTTC. This translates into CASSLESSQETQYF.

The CDR3 coding sequence is TGTGCCAGCAGTTCGGGGGTCAGCGAGCAGTACTTC. It codes for CASSSGVSEQYF. The J gene is TRBJ2-7, the V gene TRBV12-3 or TRBV12-4; a weak D match, TRBD2 (6 bases). V was pared by 4 bases and J by 6 bases, with 10 bases between. The CDR3 runs 12 residues.

The table lists this clone with a few counts. The V and J genes are TRBV5-7 and TRBJ2-5; maybe TRBD2 (6 bases). TRBV5-7 is labeled an ORF, and its function is uncertain. V dropped 0 bases and J dropped 5 bases, with 20 bases sitting between them. This CDR3 region has 17 residues. The CDR3 loop is CASSLVNQRSAGETQYF. CDR3 in DNA: TGTGCCAGCAGCTTGGTTAACCAGCGGTCCGCGGGGGAGACCCAGTACTTC.

The V and J genes are TRBV3-1 (or the pseudogene TRBV3-2) and TRBJ2-7; TRBD2 agrees at 8 bases. The trim removed 6 bases at V and 4 bases at J, leaving 8 bases unmatched. Germline V CDR1 and CDR2: LGHDT, YNNKEL (reference sequence). The CDR3 runs to 14 residues. CDR3 sequence reads: CASRGTSGTYEQYF. In DNA form, the CDR3 reads TGTGCCAGCAGGGGAACTAGCGGCACATACGAGCAGTACTTC.

V usage is TRBV18 and J usage is TRBJ1-3; D possibly corresponds to TRBD1 (5 bases). The CDR3 has 15 residues. Trimming took off 4 bases at V and 0 bases at J, with 10 bases between the two ends. In germline, CDR1 is KGHSH, CDR2 LQKENI. CDR3 residues: CASSRDSSSGNTIYF. The CDR3 coding sequence is TGTGCCAGCTCACGGGACTCCAGCTCTGGAAACACCATATATTTT.

This clone was seen only once. V and J are TRBV7-2 and TRBJ1-2; 7 nucleotides line up with TRBD1. CDR1 is SGHTA, CDR2 FQGNSA, per germline. Losses at the gene ends were 4 bases for V and 2 bases for J; bases not matched to a gene: 4. This CDR3 contains 14 residues. As DNA, the CDR3 is TGTGCCAGCAGCTCCCGACAGGGAAACTATGGCTACACCTTC. Its protein is CASSSRQGNYGYTF.

This chain connects TRBV5-1 to TRBJ2-2; 7 nucleotides match TRBD2. Germline V lookup: CDR1 SGHRS, CDR2 YFSETQ. V shed 5 bases, J shed 1 base, and the junction held 2 bases outside the gene matches. The CDR3 consists of 14 residues. CDR3 coding DNA: TGCGCCAGCAGGGGAGGGGAGAACACCGGGGAGCTGTTTTTT. It yields the protein CASRGGENTGELFF.

This clone was detected only once. This chain links TRBV5-1 with TRBJ1-2, with D hard to call. There are 15 residues in the CDR3. V lost 0 bases and J lost 5, with 14 bases in between. Germline loops: CDR1 SGHRS, CDR2 YFSETQ. The DNA for the CDR3 is TGCGCCAGCAGCTTGGATATCAGCGCTTCTTATGGCTACACCTTC. This codes for CASSLDISASYGYTF.

The chain has TRBV6-1 and TRBJ2-1; D unresolved. The CDR3 is 14 residues long. Germline-derived CDR1 and CDR2 are MNHNS and SASEGT. V was cut by 2 bases and J by 6 bases, with 11 bases left in between. The chain's CDR3 is CASSEWAAPNEQFF. The CDR3 DNA sequence: TGTGCCAGCAGTGAATGGGCTGCCCCCAATGAGCAGTTCTTC.

The J gene is TRBJ1-5, the V gene TRBV5-6, with 8 bases identical to TRBD1. CDR3 length equals 14 residues. The V and J ends lost 3 bases and 7 bases, in that order; junction bases with no gene match: 6. Germline values: CDR1 SGHDT, CDR2 YYEEEE. The CDR3 reads CASSSQGARQPQHF. CDR3 DNA: TGTGCCAGCAGCTCCCAGGGGGCGAGGCAGCCCCAGCATTTT. Together with reference TRBV5-6 and TRBJ1-5, the CDR3 gives the full variable domain: DAGVTQSPTHLIKTRGQQVTLRCSPKSGHDTVSWYQQALGQGPQFIFQYYEEEERQRGNFPDRFSGHQFPNYSSELNVNALLLGDSALYLCASSSQGARQPQHFGDGTRLSIL.

V and J are TRBV4-3 and TRBJ1-1; the D gene is possibly TRBD1 (5 bases). Looked up from germline, CDR1 is LGHNA and CDR2 is YSLEER. This CDR3 spans 15 amino acids. Trimming stripped 0 bases from V and 4 bases from J, with 12 bases between. The CDR3 DNA reads as TGCGCCAGCAGCCAAGATACGGGGGTGAGCACTGAAGCTTTCTTT. The encoded protein is CASSQDTGVSTEAFF.

This chain links TRBV20-1 with TRBJ1-2; D uncertain. The CDR3 totals 11 residues. The germline V and J ends were trimmed by 2 bases and 12 bases, with 13 bases remaining between them. The germline V gene encodes CDR1 DFQATT and CDR2 SNEGSKA (reference sequence). CDR3 DNA sequence: TGCAGTGCTAGATCTATATTTGGAGACACCTTC. It encodes CSARSIFGDTF.

This rearrangement joins TRBV24-1 to TRBJ2-1, with 9 bases aligning to TRBD1. V dropped 3 bases and J dropped 6; count of bases not matched to a gene: 8. Germline CDR1 KGHDR, CDR2 SFDVKD. The CDR3 runs 16 residues. The CDR3 DNA is TGTGCCACCAGTGATCACCGGGACAGGGCCTTCAATGAGCAGTTCTTC. Translation gives CATSDHRDRAFNEQFF.

V gene TRBV10-1 combines with J gene TRBJ2-7; D gene ambiguous. Per the germline V gene, CDR1 is WNHNN and CDR2 is SYGVQD (reference sequence). This CDR3 spans 13 amino acids. The V end lost 3 bases, the J end lost 5 bases, and 11 bases lay between the germline ends. CDR3 residues: CASSDNQFNEQYF. The CDR3 coding sequence is TGCGCCAGCAGTGATAATCAGTTCAACGAGCAGTACTTC.

The chain recombines TRBV7-7 with TRBJ2-5; 11 positions match TRBD1. V was clipped by 4 bases and J by 5 bases; unmatched bases: 9. The CDR3 consists of 16 residues. CDR1 is SSHAT, CDR2 FNYEAQ, per germline (reference sequence). The CDR3 region is CASSSIADRGRETQYF. The CDR3 region has the DNA TGTGCCAGCAGCTCCATCGCGGACAGGGGGCGGGAGACCCAGTACTTC.

The chain recombines TRBV7-6 with TRBJ2-1, with 11 bases lining up with TRBD2. Per germline, CDR1 SGHVS and CDR2 FNYEAQ. CDR3 length equals 15 residues. Trimming at V came to 6 bases and at J to 2 bases, leaving 3 bases not matched to a gene. In DNA, the CDR3 is TGTGCCAGCAGATTGACTAGCGGGGCCTACAATGAGCAGTTCTTC. Residues: CASRLTSGAYNEQFF.

The chain joins TRBV30 to TRBJ2-5; 7 nucleotides align to TRBD1. The CDR3 totals 13 residues. Germline V CDR1 and CDR2: GTSNPN, SVGIG (reference sequence). V lost 5 bases and J lost 3; bases outside the gene matches: 6. CDR3 sequence: CAWDQGTEETQYF. The CDR3 DNA reads TGTGCCTGGGACCAAGGGACAGAAGAGACCCAGTACTTC.

V is TRBV12-3 or TRBV12-4 and J is TRBJ2-7; TRBD1 aligns across 9 bases. The CDR3 has 13 amino acids. The J segment lost 5 bases and the V segment lost 5 bases, leaving 4 bases of the junction unmatched. The CDR3 loop is CASSQDRGHEQYF. CDR3 sequence (DNA): TGTGCCAGCAGTCAGGACAGGGGTCACGAGCAGTACTTC.

V is TRBV29-1 and J is TRBJ1-1; 8 nucleotides line up with TRBD1. Germline trimming cut 6 bases from V and 5 bases from J; bases unmatched to any gene: 5. There are 12 residues in the CDR3. In germline, CDR1 is SQVTM, CDR2 ANQGSEA. The CDR3 here is CSVAQGGTEAFF. Here the CDR3 DNA reads TGCAGCGTCGCACAGGGGGGAACTGAAGCTTTCTTT.

The chain carries TRBV15 and TRBJ2-7, with 7 positions matching TRBD1. The CDR3 spans 18 residues. Germline V gives CDR1 LNHNV, CDR2 YYDKDF (reference sequence). J gave up 2 bases and V 0 bases, and 13 bases lay outside the gene matches. CDR3 loop: CATSRDLGWGTAAYEQYF. In nucleotides, the CDR3 is TGTGCCACCAGCAGAGATCTTGGGTGGGGGACAGCGGCCTACGAGCAGTACTTC.

The chain is built from TRBV7-3 and TRBJ1-4, with D perhaps matching TRBD1 (6 bases). This CDR3 comprises 16 residues. Trimming pared 3 bases from V and 8 bases from J, leaving 19 bases between. Germline loops: CDR1 SGHTA, CDR2 FQGTGA. The CDR3 here is CASSLPLGAGAEKLFF. The CDR3 DNA reads as TGTGCCAGCAGCTTGCCCCTCGGGGCAGGGGCCGAAAAACTGTTTTTT.

This clone was observed a few times. The chain recombines TRBV18 with TRBJ1-2; 8 positions match TRBD1. V dropped 0 bases and J dropped 8; count of bases not matched to a gene: 8. The length of the CDR3 is 15 residues. Germline assignment: CDR1 KGHSH and CDR2 LQKENI. The CDR3 loop reads CASSPPARGLRGYTF. CDR3 bases: TGTGCCAGCTCACCACCGGCCAGGGGGCTAAGGGGCTACACCTTC.

V is TRBV19 and J is TRBJ1-1; 9 nucleotides agree with TRBD1. The CDR3 extends over 15 amino acids. J gave up 4 bases and V 3 bases, and 6 bases lay outside the gene matches. CDR1 LNHDA and CDR2 SQIVND come from the germline V gene (reference sequence). For the CDR3, the DNA is TGTGCCAGTAGTATTGGGACAGGGTCAGTCACTGAAGCTTTCTTT. It yields the protein CASSIGTGSVTEAFF.

The chain employs TRBV3-1 (or the pseudogene TRBV3-2) and TRBJ2-2; D may be TRBD2 (7 bases). With 4 bases removed from V and 5 bases from J, the gap between germline ends came to 14 bases. There are 15 residues in the CDR3. CDR1 LGHDT and CDR2 YNNKEL come from the germline V gene (reference sequence). CDR3 DNA sequence: TGTGCCAGCAGCCGCCGGGGGCGGGGGACCGGGGAGCTGTTTTTT. Residues: CASSRRGRGTGELFF.

This clone has just one count. This sequence joins TRBV6-5 and TRBJ2-7; 10 bases align to TRBD2. The CDR3 totals 15 residues. V lost 6 bases to trimming and J lost 1 base; unmatched junction nucleotides: 6. Germline V gene lookup returns CDR1 MNHEY and CDR2 SVGAGI. The CDR3 is CASRTGTSVSYEQYF. Written as DNA, the CDR3 is TGTGCCAGCAGAACCGGGACTAGCGTTTCCTACGAGCAGTACTTC.